This entry lists 8 T cell receptor beta chains sequenced from one sample in a study of cytomegalovirus exposure and HLA in healthy donors. PCR employed 60 Vbeta and 13 Jbeta primers. Using immunoSEQ multiplex PCR, the repertoire was profiled, and TCRdb retains in-frame clones only, with some absent. The sample includes over 100,000 clones, about 81% of them seen just once. Sequencing was done on a sample of PBMCs. Receptors originate from a woman in her 50s in good health and CMV-seropositive.

The rearrangement joins TRBV6-1 to TRBJ2-1; D might be TRBD2 (6 bases). Trimming pared 7 bases from V and 3 bases from J, leaving 10 bases between. From germline, CDR1 is MNHNS and CDR2 SASEGT. The CDR3 extends over 13 amino acids. CDR3 nucleotides: TGTGCCAGCACTGCGGGGTACTACAATGAGCAGTTCTTC. Amino acid sequence: CASTAGYYNEQFF.

The rearrangement links TRBV7-2 to TRBJ1-2; the match to TRBD1 covers 9 bases. Losses at the gene ends were 7 bases for V and 2 bases for J; bases not matched to a gene: 8. The germline V gene encodes CDR1 SGHTA and CDR2 FQGNSA. The CDR3 covers 15 residues. This CDR3 reads CASTRTGASNYGYTF. CDR3 DNA sequence: TGTGCCAGCACCCGGACAGGGGCCTCCAACTATGGCTACACCTTC.

In the case of this clone: This same CDR3 is encoded by further DNA sequences in the sample. The chain joins TRBV6-6 to TRBJ1-1, with D perhaps matching TRBD1 (6 bases). Germline V CDR1 and CDR2: MNHNY, SVGAGI (reference sequence). V was cut by 11 bases and J by 5 bases, with 18 bases left in between. The CDR3 is 13 amino acids. The CDR3 DNA sequence: TGTGCCTCCAGTTACGGGGGCGGGACTGAAGCTTTCTTT. Translated, it gives CASSYGGGTEAFF.

Points on this clone: This CDR3 is also generated by other DNA sequences in the sample. The chain has TRBV30 and TRBJ1-2, with 11 bases aligning to TRBD1. This CDR3 has 13 residues. Trimming took 3 bases from V and 5 from J; bases not matched to a gene: 2. The germline V gene has CDR1 GTSNPN and CDR2 SVGIG (reference sequence). The chain's CDR3 is CAWRGQGAYGYTF. In nucleotides, the CDR3 is TGTGCCTGGAGAGGACAGGGGGCATATGGCTACACCTTC.

The chain recombines TRBV4-1 with TRBJ2-2; TRBD1 matches 8 bases. The V gene end was trimmed by 1 base and the J gene end by 0 bases; junction bases not matched to a gene: 7. The length of the CDR3 is 18 residues. The germline V gene has CDR1 MGHRA and CDR2 YSYEKL. As DNA, the CDR3 is TGCGCCAGCAGCCAAGTACCACAGGGGGTCTCGAACACCGGGGAGCTGTTTTTT. Encoded protein: CASSQVPQGVSNTGELFF.

The chain carries TRBV27 and TRBJ1-5, with D possibly TRBD1 on 5 matching bases. With 5 bases removed from V and 9 bases from J, the gap between germline ends came to 17 bases. Germline values: CDR1 MNHEY, CDR2 SMNVEV (reference sequence). CDR3 length equals 14 residues. The CDR3 protein is CASSPLIRDWPQHF. In DNA, the CDR3 is TGTGCCAGCAGTCCATTGATCAGGGACTGGCCCCAGCATTTT.

CDR3 sequence: CASSGDRGSPNTEAFF. Written as DNA, the CDR3 is TGTGCCAGCAGCGGCGACAGGGGATCCCCGAACACTGAAGCTTTCTTT. This chain links TRBV9 with TRBJ1-1; 8 bases fit TRBD1. The trim removed 3 bases at V and 1 base at J, leaving 8 bases unmatched. The CDR3 runs to 16 residues. The germline CDR1 and CDR2 sequences are SGDLS and YYNGEE.

The rearrangement links TRBV5-4 to TRBJ1-1, with D tentatively TRBD1 (6 bases). Germline V CDR1 and CDR2: SGHNT, YYREEE (reference sequence). There are 16 residues in the CDR3. Deletions cut 1 base from V and 3 bases from J, with 16 bases between. The chain's CDR3 is CASSLMSGGADTEAFF. In DNA, the CDR3 is TGTGCCAGCAGCTTGATGTCGGGGGGGGCGGACACTGAAGCTTTCTTT.